A selection of T cell receptor beta chains follows, all from one sample in a study of cytomegalovirus exposure and HLA in healthy donors. Using immunoSEQ multiplex PCR, the repertoire was profiled, and TCRdb retains in-frame clones only, with some absent. Among 95,000 to 100,000 clones listed, about 80% were seen once. Sequences were obtained from PBMCs. These receptors were collected from a man aged 35-49 years in good health and CMV-seronegative. Each CDR3 is given with its conserved first and last residue. Fields, in order: V gene, J gene, CDR3 protein.

TRBV5-1,TRBJ2-3,CASSLDRGTDTQYF
TRBV10-1,TRBJ2-7,CASSRHRDSYEQYF
TRBV29-1,TRBJ2-3,CSVRTGRVSDTQYF
TRBV6-1,TRBJ2-3,CASSEIGGTDTQYF
TRBV5-8,TRBJ1-2,CASSYQGAIYGYTF
TRBV6-1,TRBJ2-7,CASSGQARGLYF
TRBV6-1,TRBJ2-3,CASSEARTSGGAWGYF
TRBV5-1,TRBJ2-3,CASSLDGGTDTQYF
TRBV15,TRBJ1-1,CATSREGTLNTEAFF
TRBV7-2,TRBJ1-5,CASSRTFNQPQHF
TRBV19,TRBJ2-2,CASSPPGLAGEHTGELFF
TRBV9,TRBJ2-1,CASSAGTSPRYNEQFF
TRBV5-1,TRBJ2-7,CASSLEGTGDYEQYF
TRBV6-1,TRBJ1-6,CASRGLNSPLHF
TRBV23-1,TRBJ1-2,CASRNYGTGNYGYTF
TRBV27,TRBJ1-3,CASSRSQGSGNTIYF
TRBV11-2,TRBJ2-5,CASSLEREETQYF